Given below is one T cell receptor (beta chain) in context. The data were taken from a study of control samples from healthy donors and cancer patients. Trimming left V 6 bases short and J 0 bases short, with 12 bases between. CDR1 and CDR2 from the germline V gene are LGHDT and YNNKEL (reference sequence). CDR3 length: 16 residues. Sequencing was performed with immunoSEQ multiplex PCR; in TCRdb, only in-frame clones are kept and a portion is missing. The sample has 70,000 to 75,000 clones, about 95% seen once. The source is a woman aged 30 to 39 in good health. This chain joins TRBV3-1 (or the pseudogene TRBV3-2) and TRBJ2-6; D uncertain. The sequencing input was blood. The CDR3 is CASSSPPHSGANVLTF. In DNA form, the CDR3 reads TGTGCCAGCAGTTCCCCCCCACACTCTGGGGCCAACGTCCTGACTTTC.